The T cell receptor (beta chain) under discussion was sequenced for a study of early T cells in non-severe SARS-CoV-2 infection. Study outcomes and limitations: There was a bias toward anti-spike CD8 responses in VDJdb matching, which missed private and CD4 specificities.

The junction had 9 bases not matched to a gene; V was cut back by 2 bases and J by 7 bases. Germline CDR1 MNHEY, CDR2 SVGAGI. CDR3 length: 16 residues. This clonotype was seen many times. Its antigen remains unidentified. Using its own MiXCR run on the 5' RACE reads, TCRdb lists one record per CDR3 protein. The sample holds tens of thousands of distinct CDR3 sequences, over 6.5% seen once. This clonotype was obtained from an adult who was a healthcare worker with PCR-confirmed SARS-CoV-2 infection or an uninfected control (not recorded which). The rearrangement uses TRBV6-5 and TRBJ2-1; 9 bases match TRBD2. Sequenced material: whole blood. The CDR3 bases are TGTGCCAGCAGTTACGCGGGAGGGCCCCCTCGTAATGAGCAGTTCTTC. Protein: CASSYAGGPPRNEQFF.